The clone carrying this T cell receptor beta chain was found once. Method: immunoSEQ multiplex PCR; TCRdb's copy keeps in-frame clones and lacks some. The sample includes about 40,000 clones, 80% to 95% of them seen just once. This specimen belongs to a study of control samples from healthy donors and cancer patients. Germline CDR1 is LGHDT and CDR2 is YNNKEL (reference sequence). Unmatched junction bases numbered 6, after V lost 3 bases and J lost 2 bases. The length of the CDR3 is 15 residues. Sequencing was performed on blood. The TCR sequence derives from a woman aged 50 to 65 in good health. This chain links TRBV3-1 (or the pseudogene TRBV3-2) with TRBJ2-5; 7 positions agree with TRBD1. The CDR3 region is CASSQDQGQQETQYF. The CDR3 region has the DNA TGTGCCAGCAGCCAGGACCAGGGACAGCAAGAGACCCAGTACTTC.